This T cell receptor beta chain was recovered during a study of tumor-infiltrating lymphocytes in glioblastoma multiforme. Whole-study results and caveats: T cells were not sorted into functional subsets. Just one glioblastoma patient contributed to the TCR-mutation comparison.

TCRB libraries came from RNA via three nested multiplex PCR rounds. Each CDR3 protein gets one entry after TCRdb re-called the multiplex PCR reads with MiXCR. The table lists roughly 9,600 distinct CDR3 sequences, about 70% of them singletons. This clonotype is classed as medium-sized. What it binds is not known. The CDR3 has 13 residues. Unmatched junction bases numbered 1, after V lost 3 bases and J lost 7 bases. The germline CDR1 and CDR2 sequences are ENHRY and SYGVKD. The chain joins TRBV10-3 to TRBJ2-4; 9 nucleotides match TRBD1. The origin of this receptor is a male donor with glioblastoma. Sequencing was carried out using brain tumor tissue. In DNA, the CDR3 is TGTGCCATCAGTGAAGACAGGGGGAACATTCAGTACTTC. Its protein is CAISEDRGNIQYF.